This T cell receptor beta chain is from a study of OX40 agonist ivuxolimab in advanced cancers. The repertoire was sequenced with immunoSEQ multiplex PCR; TCRdb's copy has only in-frame clones and lacks some. The profile shows some 76,000 clones, around nine tenths of them singletons. Germline CDR1 SGHAT, CDR2 FQNNGV. The CDR3 covers 13 residues. Between the trimmed V and J ends, which lost 5 bases and 1 base, there was a span of 8 bases. The V and J genes are TRBV11-2 and TRBJ1-1; no clear D. The clonotype originates from an adult with an advanced solid tumor such as melanoma, head and neck, liver or kidney cancer. The input for sequencing was CD4+ or CD8+ T cells sorted from blood, taken in a trial of the OX40 agonist ivuxolimab. The CDR3 here is CASSPRENTEAFF. The CDR3 nucleotides read TGTGCCAGCAGCCCAAGGGAGAACACTGAAGCTTTCTTT.